Listed below are T cell receptor beta chains from one sample, sequenced in a study of OX40 agonist ivuxolimab in advanced cancers. Only in-frame clones appear in the TCRdb table, and some are missing; sequencing was by immunoSEQ multiplex PCR. In the table there are around 60,000 clones, about 90% of which are singletons. Sequenced material: CD4+ or CD8+ T cells sorted from blood, taken in a trial of the OX40 agonist ivuxolimab. These receptors were taken from an adult with an advanced solid tumor such as melanoma, head and neck, liver or kidney cancer. Each CDR3 is given with its conserved first and last residue. Fields, in order: clone size, CDR3 length, J gene, D gene, V gene, CDR3 protein, CDR3 DNA. A D gene is named only where the DNA matches it firmly. Clone size is stated in some rows and not others, as once, few, many or a class when expanded.

>.|24|TRBJ2-3|TRBD2|TRBV18
CASSPPGGYGLAGVSRPRADTQYF
TGTGCCAGCTCACCACCAGGAGGGTACGGACTAGCGGGAGTTTCCCGACCGAGGGCCGATACGCAGTATTTT
>.|13|TRBJ2-1|.|TRBV6-1
CASSSGRDNEQFF
TGTGCCAGCAGTTCCGGTAGGGACAATGAGCAGTTCTTC
>.|15|TRBJ1-4|.|TRBV30
CAWSVKAGTNEKLFF
TGTGCCTGGAGTGTAAAGGCTGGGACTAATGAAAAACTGTTTTTT
>.|14|TRBJ1-4|TRBD1|TRBV5-1
CASSPGTGDEKLFF
TGCGCCAGCAGCCCCGGGACAGGGGATGAAAAACTGTTTTTT
>once|17|TRBJ1-3|.|TRBV4-2
CASSHTTAVRTGNTIYF
TGTGCCAGCAGCCACACTACGGCGGTTAGGACAGGAAACACCATATATTTT
>.|16|TRBJ1-5|.|TRBV28
CASKRRGAISNQPQHF
TGTGCCAGCAAACGAAGGGGGGCGATAAGCAATCAGCCCCAGCATTTT
>once|14|TRBJ1-3|.|TRBV10-3
CAIREGGSGNTIYF
TGTGCCATCAGAGAAGGGGGTTCTGGAAACACCATATATTTT
>.|15|TRBJ2-1|TRBD2|TRBV5-1
CASSLDLADNNEQFF
TGCGCCAGCAGCTTGGATCTAGCGGATAACAATGAGCAGTTCTTC
>.|14|TRBJ2-2|.|TRBV30
CAWSSSTATGELFF
TGTGCCTGGTCCTCCTCGACAGCCACCGGGGAGCTGTTTTTT
>.|14|TRBJ1-5|.|TRBV5-1
CASSLTPSNQPQHF
TGCGCCAGCAGCTTGACACCCAGCAATCAGCCCCAGCATTTT
>.|14|TRBJ2-1|.|TRBV18
CASSPTDSYNEQFF
TGTGCCAGCTCACCGACGGACAGCTACAATGAGCAGTTCTTC
>once|15|TRBJ1-3|.|TRBV5-1
CASSLGLASGNTIYF
TGCGCCAGCAGCTTGGGGTTAGCCTCTGGAAACACCATATATTTT
>.|16|TRBJ1-3|.|TRBV15
CATSRALGGSGNTIYF
TGTGCCACCAGCAGAGCATTGGGAGGATCTGGAAACACCATATATTTT
>.|12|TRBJ2-1|.|TRBV6-5
CASSPRGVLEFF
TGTGCCAGCAGTCCCCGAGGGGTCTTGGAGTTCTTC
>.|15|TRBJ1-1|.|TRBV5-1
CASSWESARNTEAFF
TGCGCCAGCAGCTGGGAGTCAGCTAGGAACACTGAAGCTTTCTTT
>.|15|TRBJ1-2|.|TRBV11-2
CASSLIAGNFYGYTF
TGTGCCAGCAGCCTGATAGCAGGGAACTTCTATGGCTACACCTTC
>.|15|TRBJ1-3|.|TRBV6-1
CASSSVGVSGNTIYF
TGTGCCAGCAGCTCGGTGGGAGTATCTGGAAACACCATATATTTT